This is a list of T cell receptor beta chains from one sample in a study of blood T cell repertoires in COVID-19. Sequencing used immunoSEQ multiplex PCR; TCRdb keeps in-frame clones, though not all of them. The sample consists of hundreds of thousands of clones, about 88% of them appearing once. The sequencing sample was made of peripheral blood. The receptors come from a woman aged 55-75 years with COVID-19, enrolled during active disease. CDR3s include the opening cysteine and the closing phenylalanine or tryptophan. D genes are given only for firm matches. Clone size is not always given. Where it is, it says once, few, many or a class for expanded clones.

CDR3nt	CDR3aa	d_gene	j_gene	v_gene	abundance
TGTGCCTGGAGTGTGGGTCTAGCGGGGGGTTTTAAAGAGACCCAGTACTTC	CAWSVGLAGGFKETQYF	TRBD2	TRBJ2-5	TRBV30	NA
TGTGCCAGCAGCTTGATTGACAGGGATGTGAATGAGCAGTTCTTC	CASSLIDRDVNEQFF	TRBD1	TRBJ2-1	TRBV5-5	NA
TGTGCCAGTTACACCCTTGGCACTGAAGCTTTCTTT	CASYTLGTEAFF	NA	TRBJ1-1	TRBV28	NA
TGCGCCAGCAGCGAGGGTAGTGGCTATGGCTACACCTTC	CASSEGSGYGYTF	NA	TRBJ1-2	TRBV5-1	NA
TGTGCCAGCAGCTTATTACGGGGACTGGGGACTGAAGCTTTCTTT	CASSLLRGLGTEAFF	NA	TRBJ1-1	TRBV7-9	once
TGTGCCACTTCGCCGGGACTAGCGGGGGCGGAGACCCAGTACTTC	CATSPGLAGAETQYF	TRBD2	TRBJ2-5	TRBV24-1	NA
TGTGCCAGCAGGGGGACTAGCGGCCGCACAGATACGCAGTATTTT	CASRGTSGRTDTQYF	TRBD2	TRBJ2-3	TRBV6-5	NA
TGTGCCAGCTCACCATCGGCAGGGGGTTCACCCCTCCACTTT	CASSPSAGGSPLHF	TRBD1	TRBJ1-6	TRBV18	NA
TGTGCCAGCAGTGAGGACTACGATGGGCAGTACTTC	CASSEDYDGQYF	NA	TRBJ2-7	TRBV25-1	NA
TGTGCCAGCAGACCTGACAGGACGAATGCGGAAGCTTTCTTT	CASRPDRTNAEAFF	NA	TRBJ1-1	TRBV6-4	few
TGCGCCAGCAGCCTACAGGGGGAAGGCTATGGCTACACCTTC	CASSLQGEGYGYTF	TRBD1	TRBJ1-2	TRBV5-1	NA
TGTGCCAGCAGTTCCACAGGGGACACTGAAGCTTTCTTT	CASSSTGDTEAFF	TRBD1	TRBJ1-1	TRBV5-4	NA
TGTGCCAGCATGCGGTTTAATGGAAAACTGTTTTTT	CASMRFNGKLFF	NA	TRBJ1-4	TRBV5-6	NA
TGTGCCAGCACCGGAGTTACCGGGGAGCTGTTTTTT	CASTGVTGELFF	NA	TRBJ2-2	TRBV7-9	few
TGTGCCAGCAGCCTACAGGAAAAACTGTTTTTT	CASSLQEKLFF	NA	TRBJ1-4	TRBV5-5	NA
TGTGCCAGCAGGCAGGGGATTTGGACTGAAGCTTTCTTT	CASRQGIWTEAFF	NA	TRBJ1-1	TRBV28	NA
TGTGCCAGCAGGCAGGATACCAACTATGGCTACACCTTC	CASRQDTNYGYTF	NA	TRBJ1-2	TRBV6-5	NA
TGCAGCGTCCGACTAGCACCAGAGACCCAGTACTTC	CSVRLAPETQYF	TRBD2	TRBJ2-5	TRBV29-1	few
TGTGCCAGCTCACCAAGTATAGCGGGGAGCAAGGATGAGCAGTTCTTC	CASSPSIAGSKDEQFF	TRBD2	TRBJ2-1	TRBV18	NA
TGCGCCAGCAGATGGGGACTAGCGGGGGGGCAAGAGACCCAGTACTTC	CASRWGLAGGQETQYF	TRBD2	TRBJ2-5	TRBV5-1	NA
TGTGCCAGTAGTAGGACAGGGAGCTCTGGAAACACCATATATTTT	CASSRTGSSGNTIYF	TRBD1	TRBJ1-3	TRBV19	NA
TGTGCCAGCAGCTTAGCCATGGCAGGAGGTGGAAACACCATATATTTT	CASSLAMAGGGNTIYF	NA	TRBJ1-3	TRBV7-2	NA
TGTGCCAGCAGCTTGGCAGGGGGAGGAAACACCATATATTTT	CASSLAGGGNTIYF	TRBD1	TRBJ1-3	TRBV5-4	NA
TGTGCCAGCAGCCCAAGCGGGGTTCAAGAGACCCAGTACTTC	CASSPSGVQETQYF	TRBD2	TRBJ2-5	TRBV7-3	NA
TGTGCCAGCAGTTCACAGGGGTCATTAAATCAGCCCCAGCATTTT	CASSSQGSLNQPQHF	TRBD1	TRBJ1-5	TRBV6-5	few
TGTGCCAGCAGCTTCCCCACACAGGGATCATCTGGAAACACCATATATTTT	CASSFPTQGSSGNTIYF	NA	TRBJ1-3	TRBV11-2	many
TGCGCCAGCAGTGGGCGGGGTAAAGAGACCCAGTACTTC	CASSGRGKETQYF	NA	TRBJ2-5	TRBV10-2	NA
TGTGCCAGCAGCCTCAACCTAGCTTTCACCGGGGAGCTGTTTTTT	CASSLNLAFTGELFF	NA	TRBJ2-2	TRBV7-7	NA
TGCAGCGTTGAAGATCTAGGACAGGGGACACACTACGAGCAGTACTTC	CSVEDLGQGTHYEQYF	TRBD1	TRBJ2-7	TRBV29-1	NA
TGTGCCAGCAGTCAGCAAGCAGGGTTATTTCAGTACTTC	CASSQQAGLFQYF	NA	TRBJ2-4	TRBV7-8	NA
TGCGCCAGCAGCCAAGCAGGGGGGAGCTCCTACGAGCAGTACTTC	CASSQAGGSSYEQYF	NA	TRBJ2-7	TRBV4-1	NA
TGCGCCAGCAGCTTGGTAAGGGAGGATGGCTACACCTTC	CASSLVREDGYTF	NA	TRBJ1-2	TRBV5-1	NA
TGTGCCAGCAGCTTAGTTCACAGCCACTATGGCTACACCTTC	CASSLVHSHYGYTF	NA	TRBJ1-2	TRBV7-2	NA
TGTGCCACCAGCAGAGATCTAGATACCGGGGAGCTGTTTTTT	CATSRDLDTGELFF	NA	TRBJ2-2	TRBV15	NA
TGTGCCAGCAGCTTAGAACAGGGAGCCTACGAGCAGTACTTC	CASSLEQGAYEQYF	NA	TRBJ2-7	TRBV7-2	NA
TGTGCCTGGAGTCGTCTAGCGGGGGGGGAGACCCAGTACTTC	CAWSRLAGGETQYF	TRBD2	TRBJ2-5	TRBV30	NA
TGTGCCAGCAGCTTCAGGGAATCCTATGGCTACACCTTC	CASSFRESYGYTF	NA	TRBJ1-2	TRBV7-2	NA
TGTGCCAGCAGTTTCAGAGGTGTGCTAATCGCTGAAGCTTTCTTT	CASSFRGVLIAEAFF	NA	TRBJ1-1	TRBV27	NA
TGTGCCTGGAGTTCCCAGGCATTGAGGGCGGAAGGTGAAGCTTTCTTT	CAWSSQALRAEGEAFF	NA	TRBJ1-1	TRBV30	once
TGTGCCAGCAGCCAAGGGATAGGGGGCGTCTACGAGCAGTACTTC	CASSQGIGGVYEQYF	TRBD1	TRBJ2-7	TRBV3-1/TRBV3-2	NA
TGTGCCAGCAGCCAACCGACTAGCGGGGGGCCCTACAATGAGCAGTTCTTC	CASSQPTSGGPYNEQFF	TRBD2	TRBJ2-1	TRBV5-4	NA
TGTGCCAGTAGTATCCTAGCGGGGGGGCCCCACGAGCAGTACTTC	CASSILAGGPHEQYF	TRBD2	TRBJ2-7	TRBV19	NA
TGCGCCAGCAGCCAAAATAGCGGGGGAGTCCAAGAGACCCAGTACTTC	CASSQNSGGVQETQYF	TRBD2	TRBJ2-5	TRBV4-1	NA
TGCGCCAGCAGCAAACCAGGGTTGAGGACTGAAGCTTTCTTT	CASSKPGLRTEAFF	NA	TRBJ1-1	TRBV4-1	NA
TGTGCCATCAGTGAACAGGGCACCTCTGGAAACACCATATATTTT	CAISEQGTSGNTIYF	NA	TRBJ1-3	TRBV10-3	once
TGTGCCAGCAGCTTAGCGGGCAACTCCTACAATGAGCAGTTCTTC	CASSLAGNSYNEQFF	NA	TRBJ2-1	TRBV7-3	NA
TGTGCCAGCAGCCCGCGACACTTACGGAACACTGAAGCTTTCTTT	CASSPRHLRNTEAFF	NA	TRBJ1-1	TRBV9	NA
TGTGCCAGTTCAGGGACTAGCGGGACGGCTGAGCAGTTCTTC	CASSGTSGTAEQFF	TRBD2	TRBJ2-1	TRBV9	NA
TGTGCCTGGAGTCGACAGGGTATGGGTGAAGCTTTCTTT	CAWSRQGMGEAFF	TRBD1	TRBJ1-1	TRBV30	NA